This T cell receptor (beta chain) is drawn from a study of shared clonotypes between healthy human individuals (dated by TCRdb to 2018 to 2020). The study in broad terms: Two women and three men aged 18 to 49 years were included in the cohort. To increase sequencing depth and limit assay-specific biases, TCR repertoire library preparation and sequencing were carried out by different laboratories using diverse techniques. Blood TCR repertoires of several healthy adults were deeply sequenced to estimate repertoire size and the extent of clonotype sharing between individuals. For each donor, CD4 naive and CD4 memory were each given three plates, CD8 naive was given two plates, and CD8 memory was given one plate. Each donor's leukapheresis produced roughly between roughly 0.85 and 10 billion PBMCs.

Comment on this clone: Its antigen is unknown. No per-base quality is available; no much larger clone lies one base away.

Using the deep immunoSEQ assay, TCR CDR3 regions were amplified from genomic DNA by multiplex PCR. Genomic DNA extracted from each cell subset was distributed evenly over all wells of several immunoSEQ 96-well plates, and each plate served as one replicate. For sorted subsets, approximately 210 ng genomic DNA, equal to 25,000 to 35,000 T cell genomes, was loaded into each replicate PCR. The purified libraries were quantified using a Qubit 3.0 fluorometer, sized with a Bioanalyzer 2100, and then quantified again using the KAPA Library Quantification kit. Every immunoSEQ 96-well plate was sequenced on a separate single-read 150-cycle Illumina NextSeq 550 flow cell. In the original analysis: Because the immunoSEQ output included only junctional sequences and no quality scores, the filtering could not be the same as the filtering used for full-length reads. Sequences were annotated with PyIR, a Python wrapper for IgBLAST v1.9, and V/J genes and CDR3 were assigned using IMGT germline references. Any read was removed if the V/J assignment was weak (E-value above 1e-6), the CDR3 was missing, or the read contained stop codons, out-of-frame junctions, or ambiguous translated residues. V3J clonotypes were defined as sequences sharing the same inferred V gene, J gene, and CDR3 amino acid sequence. To compute the percentage overlap between repertoires, the number of shared unique clonotypes was divided by the size of the smaller repertoire. RTK rarefaction, the Chao1 estimator, and Recon v2.1 estimates of unobserved clonotypes were used to assess repertoire richness. Generation probabilities for all TCRbeta clonotypes obtained by the gDNA method from a few donors were computed using OLGA. The clones in this table, taken by TCRdb from immuneACCESS, are in-frame only. Not every clone is retained; where verified, under half of the shortfall comes from an unresolved V gene, and the cause of the rest is unknown. V, J and clone size are taken as reported in that table, and D and trimming were inferred from the DNA itself. The sample includes around 1,900,000 clones, with over 85% observed a single time. The top ten hold approximately 1.6% of the sample.

The germline V gene encodes CDR1 LNHNV and CDR2 YYDKDF (reference sequence). V lost 5 bases and J lost 9 bases; the stretch between them is 14 bases long. Taken from cysteine to phenylalanine, the CDR3 has 13 residues. Just the 39-base CDR3 DNA is kept, in frame starting at base 1. For the CD8 naive samples, CD45RO-negative cells were positively selected for CCR7, yielding a CD45RA+CCR7+ population from which TemRA cells were excluded. The donors were healthy, HIV-negative adults who had no recently reported acute infections or vaccinations. Only Caucasian adults living in Nashville, Tennessee, USA were represented among the donors. Blood was collected by leukapheresis, and PBMCs were isolated by Ficoll-Histopaque density gradient centrifugation and then cryopreserved in liquid nitrogen vapor phase. Analytical flow cytometry was used to check the purity and quantity of each magnetically sorted T cell population. Genomic DNA was isolated from every sorted fraction and measured by UV absorbance on a Nanodrop 2000c.

The research as a whole found: Based on pairwise subsampling, the degree of clonotype sharing among donors was expected to be affected by sequencing depth. Larger estimated clonotype richness was generally found for naive subsets than for memory subsets. Sharing across a few donors was observed for around 4.8% of naive CD4, under 4% of naive CD8, 2% to 2.5% of memory CD4, and 0.4% of memory CD8 clonotypes. Higher generation probabilities were observed for clonotypes shared by all four sorted-subset donors than for non-shared clonotypes. Only blood was sampled, and tissue TCR repertoires likely differ from those in blood. Even with the large sequencing depth, rarefaction of the sorted-subset datasets indicated that sequencing was incomplete. Because the study included a small number of donors, the genetic and exposure-history diversity represented was limited.

The sequenced sample consisted of naive CD8+ T cells from PBMCs. The cell subset or site label on this specimen signifies: CD45RA+CCR7+. This clonotype was obtained from a young man in good health. Some clones in this sample may be carry-over from other donors' samples. This chain joins TRBV15 to TRBJ2-1, and possibly TRBD2, on 6 matching bases. This receptor carries the CDR3 CATSQASAGEQFF. The base sequence is TGTGCCACCAGCCAGGCTAGCGCGGGTGAGCAGTTCTTC.